The entry that follows covers one TCR beta chain sequence. This sample is drawn from a study of blood T cell repertoires in COVID-19. Study-level background: The United States, Italy and Spain provided the acute and convalescent COVID-19 samples. From T cells, B-cell-depleted T cells, or PBMCs came the material, which was cDNA or gDNA.

Authors' processing steps: For nucleated cells, counts were estimated from reference gene primer amplification. Assay used: immunoSEQ multiplex PCR; TCRdb lists only in-frame clones, some missing. D and trimming were read from the DNA, whereas the V and J calls and clone size are those reported in that table. In the table there are about 55,000 clones, approximately 92% of which are singletons. The sequence was obtained from a human donor with active COVID-19. The donor label of this sample is uncertain. Specimen: peripheral blood.

The CDR3: CASSIGGDYNEQFF. Written as DNA, the CDR3 is TGTGCCAGTAGTATAGGGGGCGACTACAATGAGCAGTTCTTC. The chain couples TRBV19 to TRBJ2-1; tentative D call: TRBD1 (5 bases). CDR1 is LNHDA and CDR2 is SQIVND in the germline V gene (reference sequence). The CDR3 extends over 14 amino acids. V was shortened by 1 base and J by 3 bases, with 7 bases between the two germline ends.